This T cell receptor (beta chain) emerged from a study of T cells in Graves' hyperthyroidism and ophthalmopathy. Study as a whole: Peripheral blood was secured at the point of initial diagnosis, before any treatment.

General observations from the study: Most expanded thyroid clonotypes above 0.001 also appeared in blood.

V shed 2 bases, J shed 0 bases, and the junction held 8 bases outside the gene matches. Germline loops: CDR1 DFQATT, CDR2 SNEGSKA (reference sequence). The CDR3 totals 17 residues. Amplified TCR beta CDR3 regions came from RNA transcripts. The TCR CDR3 first-round RT-PCR relied on the HTBI primer set. TCRdb reprocessed the multiplex PCR reads via MiXCR and lists one record per CDR3 protein. The sample has over 250,000 distinct CDR3 sequences; around 13% are singletons. Together with thyroid ultrasound, orbital computed tomography, serum thyroxine and TRAb, clinical symptoms were used for diagnoses. Cells are PBMCs isolated from about 10 ml of fresh blood. There are a few counts of this clonotype. Its antigen is still unknown.

This receptor was obtained from a woman aged 40 to 50 with Graves' ophthalmopathy. This chain links TRBV20-1 with TRBJ2-7; 12 positions agree with TRBD2. Sequenced input: blood. The CDR3 nucleotides read TGCAGTGCTAGACTAGCGGGAGGGCCTGGTAGCTCCTACGAGCAGTACTTC. Protein product: CSARLAGGPGSSYEQYF.